The entry below describes one T cell receptor (beta chain). The data belong to a study of blood T cells in healthy people across ages. The authors ran a second PCR of about 7 to 11 cycles using a sample-barcoded 5' primer and a J-beta primer mix. Via MiXCR, TCRdb re-called the 5' RACE reads, giving one row per CDR3 protein. The sample records about 970,000 distinct CDR3 sequences, about 53% being singletons. The CDR3 spans 13 residues. Germline lookup yields CDR1 MNHNS and CDR2 SASEGT. The V gene lost 4 bases and the J gene lost 5 bases, with 8 bases spanning the gap. The sample was blood. The sequence was obtained from a woman between 55 and 75 years old in good health. The rearrangement joins TRBV6-1 to TRBJ2-2; tentatively, D is TRBD2 (5 bases). Here the CDR3 DNA reads TGTGCCAGCAGTGGATCGGGGACCGGGGAGCTGTTTTTT. Residues: CASSGSGTGELFF.